This T cell receptor (beta chain) comes out of a study of blood T cell repertoires in COVID-19. Study-level information: Samples came from the United States, Italy and Spain, spanning acute and convalescent COVID-19.

Per the study methods: Amplified reference gene primers provided the basis for estimating nucleated cell counts. Clones were read by immunoSEQ multiplex PCR, and TCRdb kept only the in-frame ones, dropping some. The V and J calls and clone size come from that table; D and trimming were worked out from the DNA. Among about 140,000 clones listed, over 70% were seen once. With V trimmed by 4 bases and J by 6 bases, 6 bases remained unmatched. From germline, CDR1 is SGHNT and CDR2 YYREEE (reference sequence). The CDR3 length is 14 residues. In its sample, this clone was seen a few times. A PCR-confirmed or clinician-diagnosed COVID-19 case had contacted exposed participants within 2 weeks of entry.

This chain connects TRBV5-4 to TRBJ1-2; TRBD1 agrees at 10 bases. This TCR was recovered from a man aged 65 to 79 who had been exposed to COVID-19. Sequencing was done on a sample of PBMCs or T cells enriched from blood (not recorded which). For the CDR3, the DNA is TGTGCCAGCAGCCCCCCCGGGACAGGGGATGGCTACACCTTC. Amino acids: CASSPPGTGDGYTF.